The TCR beta chain described here comes from a study of blood T cell repertoires in COVID-19. TCRdb's copy holds only in-frame clones and misses some; the assay was immunoSEQ multiplex PCR. The sample holds around 390,000 clones, around nine tenths seen once. This clone showed up just once. Before being deemed recovered, Cohort 3 donors had two negative PCRs, clearance, or symptom resolution. The sequencing input was PBMCs or T cells enriched from blood (not recorded which). This clonotype originated in a woman aged 45-60 years who had recovered from COVID-19.

CDR3 nucleotides: TGTGCCAGTAGTATTGTCCGACAGGGGGTCCGGATCGAAAAACTGTTTTTT. This gives the protein CASSIVRQGVRIEKLFF. The chain combines TRBV19 with TRBJ1-4; the match to TRBD1 covers 9 bases. Germline trimming cut 3 bases from V and 8 bases from J; bases unmatched to any gene: 13. The CDR3 totals 17 residues. The germline V gene has CDR1 LNHDA and CDR2 SQIVND (reference sequence).